This entry is about one TCR beta chain. The target antigen is unknown. This sample is drawn from a study of cytomegalovirus exposure and HLA in healthy donors. Regarding the study as a whole: In vitro experiments confirmed that a few CMV-associated chains were specific for CMV antigens. The classifier reportedly diagnosed cytomegalovirus status with high sensitivity and specificity. CMV serostatus was the sole immune exposure data available. Within a later analysis, the majority of CMV-associated TCR beta chains appeared HLA-restricted.

Primers: 60 Vbeta forward and 13 Jbeta reverse. Generated by immunoSEQ multiplex PCR, the TCRdb table keeps only in-frame clones and is missing some. The sample consists of about 100,000 clones, about 80% of them appearing once. Per the germline V gene, CDR1 is WSHSY and CDR2 is SAAADI. This CDR3 is built from 13 residues. Trimming took off 3 bases at V and 2 bases at J, with 7 bases between the two ends. This sequence joins TRBV10-2 and TRBJ2-5; D remains unclear. The origin of this receptor is a man aged 40-50 years in good health and CMV-seropositive. The material sequenced was PBMCs. The CDR3 DNA reads as TGCGCCAGCAGTGAATTTCTACAAGAGACCCAGTACTTC. Residues: CASSEFLQETQYF.